This TCR beta chain was captured by sequencing in a study of early T cells in non-severe SARS-CoV-2 infection. Study-wide background: From unsorted whole blood, bulk RNA was sequenced, and the chains remained unpaired.

TCRdb reanalysed the 5' RACE reads using MiXCR and keeps one entry per CDR3 protein. In the table there are 80,000 or so distinct CDR3 sequences, roughly 13% of which are singletons. The CDR3 covers 15 residues. Looked up from germline, CDR1 is MNHNS and CDR2 is SASEGT. Trimming cost V 7 bases and J 2 bases; bases outside gene matches: 7. V gene TRBV6-1 combines with J gene TRBJ2-7, with 11 bases fitting TRBD2. This clonotype was sampled from an adult who was a healthcare worker with PCR-confirmed SARS-CoV-2 infection or an uninfected control (not recorded which). The sequencing sample was made of whole blood. The CDR3 DNA reads TGTGCCAGCATCCCCGGGACTAGCGGAACCTACGAGCAGTACTTC. Its protein product is CASIPGTSGTYEQYF.